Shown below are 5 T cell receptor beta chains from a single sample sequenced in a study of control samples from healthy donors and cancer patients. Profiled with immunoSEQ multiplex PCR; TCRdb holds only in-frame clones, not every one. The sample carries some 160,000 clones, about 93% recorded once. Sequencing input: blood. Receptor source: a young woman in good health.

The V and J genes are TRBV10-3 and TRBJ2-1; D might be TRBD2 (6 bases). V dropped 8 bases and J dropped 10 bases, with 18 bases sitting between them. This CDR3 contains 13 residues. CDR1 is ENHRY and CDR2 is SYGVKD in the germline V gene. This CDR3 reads CAIRRASLQEQFF. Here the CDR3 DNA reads TGTGCCATCCGGAGGGCTAGTCTACAGGAGCAGTTCTTC.

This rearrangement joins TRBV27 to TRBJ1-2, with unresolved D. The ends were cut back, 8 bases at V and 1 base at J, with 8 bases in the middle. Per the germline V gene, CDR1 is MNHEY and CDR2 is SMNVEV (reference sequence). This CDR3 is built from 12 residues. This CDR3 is CASGRVNYGYTF. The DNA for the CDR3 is TGTGCCAGCGGAAGGGTTAACTATGGCTACACCTTC.

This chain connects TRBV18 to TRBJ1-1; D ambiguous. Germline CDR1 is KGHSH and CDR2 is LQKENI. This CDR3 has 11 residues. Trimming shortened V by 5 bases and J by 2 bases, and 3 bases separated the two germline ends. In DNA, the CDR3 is TGTGCCAGCTCAGACAACACTGAAGCTTTCTTT. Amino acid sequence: CASSDNTEAFF.

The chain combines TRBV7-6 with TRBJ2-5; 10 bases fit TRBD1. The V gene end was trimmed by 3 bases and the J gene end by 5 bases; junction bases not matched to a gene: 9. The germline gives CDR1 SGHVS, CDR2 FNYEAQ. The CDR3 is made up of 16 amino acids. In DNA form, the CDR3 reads TGTGCCAGCAGCTTGATGACAGGGGGCCGTGGGGAGACCCAGTACTTC. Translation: CASSLMTGGRGETQYF.

CDR3 nucleotides: TGTGCCAGCAGCTTAGCCTTTTCCGGGGAGCTGTTTTTT. It is translated as CASSLAFSGELFF. The chain employs TRBV7-9 and TRBJ2-2; D is unclear. Per germline, CDR1 SEHNR and CDR2 FQNEAQ (reference sequence). The V and J ends lost 0 bases and 6 bases respectively, with 5 bases between them. This CDR3 contains 13 residues.